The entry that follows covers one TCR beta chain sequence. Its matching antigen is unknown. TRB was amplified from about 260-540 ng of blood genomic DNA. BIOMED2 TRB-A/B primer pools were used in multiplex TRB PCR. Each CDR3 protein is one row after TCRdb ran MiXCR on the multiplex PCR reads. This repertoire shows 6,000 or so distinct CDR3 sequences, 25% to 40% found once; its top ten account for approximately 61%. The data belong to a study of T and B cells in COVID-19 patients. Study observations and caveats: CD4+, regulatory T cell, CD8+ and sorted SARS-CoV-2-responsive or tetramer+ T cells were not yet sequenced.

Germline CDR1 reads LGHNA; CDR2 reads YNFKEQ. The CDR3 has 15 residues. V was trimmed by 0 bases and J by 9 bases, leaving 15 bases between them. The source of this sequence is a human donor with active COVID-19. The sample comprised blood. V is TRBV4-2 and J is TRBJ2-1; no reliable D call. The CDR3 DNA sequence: TGTGCCAGCAGCCAAGATCACGGTCAGGTAGTTGAGCAGTTCTTC. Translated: CASSQDHGQVVEQFF.